The present TCR beta chain was sequenced within a study of cytomegalovirus exposure and HLA in healthy donors. Germline-derived CDR1 and CDR2 are MDHEN and SYDVKM. The CDR3 has 15 amino acids. Trimming cost V 6 bases and J 1 base, with 15 bases left between them. Regarding the study as a whole: The authors confirmed in vitro that a few CMV-associated chains were specific for CMV antigens. Segments of the TCR beta V type were, in most cases, productive about 87% or about 30% of the time in an earlier analysis. Altogether, about 160 TCR beta chains were recorded as cytomegalovirus-associated.

On this clone: Its antigen is not known.

Researchers ran the PCR with 60 Vbeta and 13 Jbeta primers. The protocol was immunoSEQ multiplex PCR, while the TCRdb copy is restricted to in-frame clones and leaves out a portion. The sample shows 210,000 or so clones, 85% to 90% of them seen only once. This sequence originates from a man aged 30 to 39 in good health and CMV-seronegative. This chain joins TRBV28 and TRBJ1-2; D may be TRBD1 (6 bases). Sequencing was done on a sample of PBMCs. CDR3 in amino acids: CASRPTGYSNYGYTF. CDR3 DNA: TGTGCCAGCAGACCTACAGGGTACAGTAACTATGGCTACACCTTC.